What follows are 14 T cell receptor beta chains derived from one specimen sequenced in a study of a mutant IDH1 vaccine in newly diagnosed glioma. Here immunoSEQ multiplex PCR was the method, and the copy in TCRdb shows in-frame clones only, minus some. The sample lists about 44,000 clones; about 91% were seen once. These receptors have no identified antigens. Indicated time point: week 23, last vaccination. With topical imiquimod, each dose of the vaccine consisted of 300 ug of mutant IDH1 20-mer peptide. The sequencing here drew on PBMCs, taken from a glioma patient whose treatment included an IDH1 peptide vaccine. These receptors came from a man between 45 and 60 years old with glioma.

The chain combines TRBV4-2 with TRBJ1-4, with 11 bases fitting TRBD1. The junction had 2 bases not matched to a gene; V was cut back by 3 bases and J by 2 bases. The CDR3 runs to 16 residues. Germline lookup yields CDR1 LGHNA and CDR2 YNFKEQ. In DNA, the CDR3 is TGTGCCAGCAGCCAGGGACAGGGGGTCACTAATGAAAAACTGTTTTTT. Residues: CASSQGQGVTNEKLFF.

The table lists this clone with a count of one. The rearrangement uses TRBV6-5 and TRBJ2-3; 10 nucleotides agree with TRBD2. V dropped 5 bases and J dropped 4; count of bases not matched to a gene: 6. The germline CDR1 and CDR2 sequences are MNHEY and SVGAGI. CDR3 size: 15 residues. The CDR3 loop is CASSLAGEVPDTQYF. In DNA form, the CDR3 reads TGTGCCAGCAGTCTAGCGGGAGAGGTTCCAGATACGCAGTATTTT.

The chain is built from TRBV6-6 and TRBJ1-1, with D maybe TRBD1 (5 bases). CDR3 length equals 13 residues. Germline V lookup: CDR1 MNHNY, CDR2 SVGAGI (reference sequence). Between the trimmed V and J ends, which lost 6 bases and 1 base, there was a span of 9 bases. CDR3 DNA: TGTGCCAGCAGCCGGGACGGGAACACTGAAGCTTTCTTT. Translation gives CASSRDGNTEAFF.

J is TRBJ2-2 and V is TRBV5-6; TRBD1 matches 9 bases. The CDR3 consists of 18 residues. Per the germline V gene, CDR1 is SGHDT and CDR2 is YYEEEE. Trimming cost V 1 base and J 5 bases; bases outside gene matches: 12. The CDR3 sequence: CASSLLKGQGWVTGELFF. The CDR3 coding sequence is TGTGCCAGCAGCTTGCTTAAGGGACAGGGATGGGTTACCGGGGAGCTGTTTTTT.

The rearrangement joins TRBV28 to TRBJ1-4; D uncertain. V lost 9 bases and J 4 bases, leaving 12 bases between the germline ends. Germline CDR1 reads MDHEN; CDR2 reads SYDVKM. CDR3 length: 13 amino acids. The CDR3 DNA follows: TGTGCCAGTACGACTACGTTTAATGAAAAACTGTTTTTT. It translates to CASTTTFNEKLFF. Drawing the rest from reference TRBV28 and TRBJ1-4, the complete variable domain is DVKVTQSSRYLVKRTGEKVFLECVQDMDHENMFWYRQDPGLGLRLIYFSYDVKMKEKGDIPEGYSVSREKKERFSLILESASTNQTSMYLCASTTTFNEKLFFGSGTQLSVL.

The chain employs TRBV11-2 and TRBJ2-5; D is unclear. CDR1 is SGHAT and CDR2 is FQNNGV in the germline V gene. V lost 7 bases and J 5 bases, leaving 20 bases between the germline ends. The CDR3 runs to 15 residues. The CDR3 DNA is TGTGCCAGCACCTACTCGCGAACCGTAGCCGAGACCCAGTACTTC. Its protein is CASTYSRTVAETQYF.

The chain carries TRBV11-3 and TRBJ1-1; no firm D call. V lost 0 bases to trimming and J lost 1 base, with 3 bases between them. CDR3 size: 13 residues. Germline V CDR1 and CDR2: SGHNT, YENEEA. CDR3 in amino acids: CASSLEGNTEAFF. The CDR3 DNA sequence: TGTGCCAGCAGCTTAGAAGGGAACACTGAAGCTTTCTTT.

The chain combines TRBV5-1 with TRBJ2-5; perhaps D is TRBD1 or TRBD2 (6 bases each). This CDR3 is built from 16 residues. The germline gives CDR1 SGHRS, CDR2 YFSETQ. V was clipped by 0 bases and J by 4 bases, with 16 bases between them. This CDR3 reads CASSLVPAGEAETQYF. The DNA of the CDR3 is TGCGCCAGCAGCTTGGTGCCGGCAGGGGAGGCAGAGACCCAGTACTTC.

The rearrangement links TRBV9 to TRBJ1-1, with D maybe TRBD1 (6 bases). Germline values: CDR1 SGDLS, CDR2 YYNGEE. CDR3 length equals 14 residues. V lost 2 bases and J lost 4, with 12 bases in between. CDR3 DNA: TGTGCCAGCAGCGTTCGGGGGGGGCCCACTGAAGCTTTCTTT. This codes for CASSVRGGPTEAFF.

The V call is TRBV29-1, the J call TRBJ2-5; D is perhaps TRBD2 (6 bases). This CDR3 region has 12 residues. Trimming took 2 bases from V and 5 from J, leaving 9 bases between them. Germline V CDR1 and CDR2: SQVTM, ANQGSEA. This CDR3 reads CSVERGRETQYF. Written as DNA, the CDR3 is TGCAGCGTTGAACGGGGGAGGGAGACCCAGTACTTC.

The CDR3, as DNA: TGTGCCAGCAGCTCCGGGACAGGTGAAGCTTTCTTT. This codes for CASSSGTGEAFF. The gene calls are TRBV5-6 and TRBJ1-1; 8 bases align to TRBD1. Per the germline V gene, CDR1 is SGHDT and CDR2 is YYEEEE. The length of the CDR3 is 12 residues. V lost 3 bases, J lost 7 bases, and 2 bases stayed unmatched.

The rearrangement joins TRBV7-2 to TRBJ1-4; TRBD1 agrees at 8 bases. The junction had 1 base not matched to a gene; V was cut back by 1 base and J by 0 bases. In germline, CDR1 is SGHTA, CDR2 FQGNSA. The CDR3 loop spans 16 amino acids. The CDR3 loop is CASSLVQGATNEKLFF. In DNA, the CDR3 is TGTGCCAGCAGCTTAGTACAGGGGGCAACTAATGAAAAACTGTTTTTT.

The V gene is TRBV29-1, the J gene TRBJ1-1; 9 bases map to TRBD1. Germline-derived CDR1 and CDR2 are SQVTM and ANQGSEA. Trimming cost V 7 bases and J 5 bases; bases outside gene matches: 5. CDR3 size: 12 residues. CDR3 sequence reads: CSETGGRTEAFF. The CDR3, as DNA: TGCAGCGAGACAGGGGGAAGGACTGAAGCTTTCTTT.

The chain recombines TRBV18 with TRBJ2-1, with a weak D call TRBD2 (5 bases). The V end was cut by 3 bases, the J end by 6 bases, with 12 bases between. The length of the CDR3 is 14 residues. Looked up from germline, CDR1 is KGHSH and CDR2 is LQKENI. The CDR3 here is CASSPVGLLNEQFF. The CDR3 DNA sequence: TGTGCCAGCTCACCCGTCGGACTTCTCAATGAGCAGTTCTTC.